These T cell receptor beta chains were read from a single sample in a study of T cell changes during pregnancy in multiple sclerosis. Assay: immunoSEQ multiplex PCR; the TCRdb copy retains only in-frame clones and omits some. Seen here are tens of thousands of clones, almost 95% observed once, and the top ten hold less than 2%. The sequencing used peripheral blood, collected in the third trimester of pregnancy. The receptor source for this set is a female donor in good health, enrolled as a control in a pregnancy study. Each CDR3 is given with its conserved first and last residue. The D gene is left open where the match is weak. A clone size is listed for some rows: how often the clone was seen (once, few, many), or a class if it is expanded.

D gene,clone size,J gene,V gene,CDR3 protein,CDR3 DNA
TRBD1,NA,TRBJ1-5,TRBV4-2,CASSQGQGAQPQHF,TGTGCCAGCAGCCAAGGGCAGGGGGCCCAGCCCCAGCATTTT
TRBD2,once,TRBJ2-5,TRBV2,CASSDPPASGVGPGTQYF,TGTGCCAGCAGTGATCCACCCGCTAGCGGGGTGGGCCCGGGGACCCAGTACTTC
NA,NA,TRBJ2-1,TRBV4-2,CASSRQDRGGSYNEQFF,TGTGCCAGCAGCCGCCAAGACCGGGGTGGGTCATACAATGAGCAGTTCTTC
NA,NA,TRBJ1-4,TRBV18,CASSLSPTNEKLFF,TGTGCCAGCTCTCTCAGTCCAACTAATGAAAAACTGTTTTTT
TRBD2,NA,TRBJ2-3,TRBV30,CAWSGGLAPSPQQYF,TGTGCCTGGAGTGGGGGACTAGCGCCTTCCCCTCAGCAGTATTTT
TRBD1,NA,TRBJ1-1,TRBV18,CASSPPGTGNTEAFF,TGTGCCAGCTCACCACCCGGGACAGGGAACACTGAAGCTTTCTTT
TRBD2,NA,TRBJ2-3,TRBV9,CASSGRLAGTDTQYF,TGTGCCAGCAGCGGAAGACTAGCGGGCACAGATACGCAGTATTTT
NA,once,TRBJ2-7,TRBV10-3,CAIRDSTYEQYF,TGTGCCATCAGGGACAGTACCTACGAGCAGTACTTC
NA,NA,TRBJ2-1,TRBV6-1,CASSLLGAYNEQFF,TGTGCCAGCAGCCTTTTAGGGGCCTACAATGAGCAGTTCTTC
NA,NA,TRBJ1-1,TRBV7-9,CASSSTQALTEAFF,TGTGCCAGCAGCTCAACACAGGCCCTCACTGAAGCTTTCTTT
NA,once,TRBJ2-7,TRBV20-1,CSAMTEYEQYF,TGCAGTGCTATGACAGAGTACGAGCAGTACTTC
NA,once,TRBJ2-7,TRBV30,CAWRWTPGVGYEQYF,TGTGCCTGGAGGTGGACCCCCGGGGTTGGGTACGAGCAGTACTTC
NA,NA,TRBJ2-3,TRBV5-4,CASRRDSRTHTDTQYF,TGTGCCAGCAGACGAGATTCCAGGACTCATACAGATACGCAGTATTTT
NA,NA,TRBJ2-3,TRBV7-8,CASSPPVLVDTQYF,TGTGCCAGCAGCCCACCGGTGTTGGTGGATACGCAGTATTTT
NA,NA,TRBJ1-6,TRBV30,CAWSVSGSPLHF,TGTGCCTGGAGTGTATCGGGGTCACCCCTCCACTTT
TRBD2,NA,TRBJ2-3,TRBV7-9,CASSLWGLAGSTDTQYF,TGTGCCAGCAGCCTATGGGGCCTAGCGGGGTCCACAGATACGCAGTATTTT
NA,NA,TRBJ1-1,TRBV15,CATSADMWAEAFF,TGTGCCACCAGCGCGGACATGTGGGCTGAAGCTTTCTTT
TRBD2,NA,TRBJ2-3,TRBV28,CASESQAGGYTDTQYF,TGTGCCAGCGAATCTCAGGCGGGAGGCTACACAGATACGCAGTATTTT
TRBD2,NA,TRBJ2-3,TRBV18,CASSPGLAGSWGTDTQYF,TGTGCCAGCTCACCGGGACTAGCGGGCAGCTGGGGCACAGATACGCAGTATTTT
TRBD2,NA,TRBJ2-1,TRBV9,CASSGASGRFFDEQFF,TGTGCCAGCAGCGGAGCTAGCGGGAGGTTTTTTGATGAGCAGTTCTTC
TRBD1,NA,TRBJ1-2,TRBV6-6,CASTLPGQGHRYGYTF,TGTGCCAGCACCTTACCAGGACAGGGGCACCGTTATGGCTACACCTTC